The entry that follows covers one TCR beta chain sequence. These data originate in a study of cytomegalovirus exposure and HLA in healthy donors. Primers: 60 Vbeta forward and 13 Jbeta reverse. The table came from immunoSEQ multiplex PCR; TCRdb's copy has only in-frame clones and leaves some out. The repertoire consists of 150,000 to 200,000 clones, with about four fifths occurring once and the leading ten covering roughly 1.1%. Germline loops: CDR1 SGHNT, CDR2 YENEEA. The CDR3 length is 14 residues. Trimming removed 3 bases from V and 4 bases from J; junction bases left unmatched: 3. This clonotype was obtained from a woman aged 35 to 49 in good health and CMV-seronegative. The rearrangement joins TRBV11-3 to TRBJ2-1; TRBD2 agrees at 7 bases. Sequencing input: PBMCs. The CDR3 is CASSLASGYNEQFF. The CDR3, as DNA: TGTGCCAGCAGCTTGGCTAGCGGATACAATGAGCAGTTCTTC. The entire variable domain, with the rest obtained from reference TRBV11-3 and TRBJ2-1, is as follows: EAGVVQSPRYKIIEKKQPVAFWCNPISGHNTLYWYLQNLGQGPELLIRYENEEAVDDSQLPKDRFSAERLKGVDSTLKIQPAELGDSAVYLCASSLASGYNEQFFGPGTRLTVL.